This is a list of T cell receptor beta chains from one sample in a study of shared T cell receptors in the human thymus. Generated by immunoSEQ multiplex PCR, the TCRdb table keeps only in-frame clones and is missing some. The sample shows about 380,000 clones, approximately 95% of them seen only once. The source material was thymocytes. Receptors originate from a human donor. CDR3s include the opening cysteine and the closing phenylalanine or tryptophan. A D gene is named only where the DNA matches it firmly. A row's size may be missing; if present it is once, few, many or a size class.

CDR3 protein,CDR3 DNA,clone size,V gene,D gene,J gene
CASSLLAPQYNEQFF,TGTGCCAGCAGTTTACTAGCGCCCCAATACAATGAGCAGTTCTTC,.,TRBV28,.,TRBJ2-1
CASSPNPWDLAAGAYEQYF,TGTGCCAGCAGTCCCAATCCGTGGGACTTGGCGGCGGGGGCCTACGAGCAGTACTTC,once,TRBV27,TRBD2,TRBJ2-7
CASSPQSGPGEGDNEQFF,TGTGCCAGCTCACCACAGTCGGGACCAGGGGAAGGGGACAATGAGCAGTTCTTC,.,TRBV18,.,TRBJ2-1
CASSPLAGVTYEQYF,TGTGCCAGCAGCCCACTAGCGGGAGTAACCTACGAGCAGTACTTC,.,TRBV7-9,TRBD2,TRBJ2-7
CASSLRGLSLPLATYNEQFF,TGTGCCAGCAGTTTACGGGGCCTAAGTTTACCACTAGCTACCTACAATGAGCAGTTCTTC,.,TRBV27,.,TRBJ2-1
CASSLVPWSYEQYF,TGTGCCAGCAGCTTAGTTCCGTGGTCCTACGAGCAGTACTTC,.,TRBV7-2,.,TRBJ2-7
CASSEAGGSSYNEQFF,TGTGCCAGCAGTGAAGCCGGCGGGAGCTCCTACAATGAGCAGTTCTTC,.,TRBV6-1,TRBD2,TRBJ2-1
CASSVGLAGTLDNEQFF,TGTGCCAGCAGCGTGGGTCTAGCGGGTACTCTAGACAATGAGCAGTTCTTC,.,TRBV9,TRBD2,TRBJ2-1
CASSQAVAGYEQFF,TGCGCCAGCAGCCAAGCTGTAGCGGGGTATGAGCAGTTCTTC,.,TRBV4-1,TRBD2,TRBJ2-1
CASRVPGRYEQYF,TGCGCCAGCAGAGTGCCAGGGCGCTACGAGCAGTACTTC,.,TRBV10-1,.,TRBJ2-7
CASSLWPISGSGSSEKLFF,TGTGCCAGCAGTTTATGGCCCATCAGCGGATCAGGGTCTAGTGAAAAACTGTTTTTT,.,TRBV27,.,TRBJ1-4
CATSSSETNEQYF,TGTGCCACCAGCAGCTCAGAGACCAACGAGCAGTACTTC,.,TRBV15,.,TRBJ2-7
CASSPVRPYNEQFF,TGTGCCAGCAGTCCCGTCCGGCCCTACAATGAGCAGTTCTTC,.,TRBV28,.,TRBJ2-1
CATGGRANTGELFF,TGTGCCACAGGAGGTCGAGCGAACACCGGGGAGCTGTTTTTT,.,TRBV18,.,TRBJ2-2
CASEPHRTGNTDTQYF,TGTGCCAGCGAACCCCATCGGACAGGGAACACAGATACGCAGTATTTT,.,TRBV11-1,TRBD1,TRBJ2-3
CASSLHSRPVPGHRNQPQHF,TGTGCCAGCAGTTTACATTCCCGTCCCGTACCGGGACACCGCAATCAGCCCCAGCATTTT,once,TRBV28,.,TRBJ1-5
CASKPREGRYNEQFF,TGTGCCAGCAAACCCCGGGAGGGGAGATACAATGAGCAGTTCTTC,.,TRBV6-5,TRBD2,TRBJ2-1
CASSPLQGTSGNTIYF,TGTGCCAGCTCACCACTTCAGGGGACCTCTGGAAACACCATATATTTT,.,TRBV18,.,TRBJ1-3
CASSYTSRLAAIRGTDTQYF,TGCGCCAGCAGCTACACGTCCAGGCTAGCGGCCATTAGGGGTACAGATACGCAGTATTTT,.,TRBV5-1,TRBD2,TRBJ2-3
CASARFRDTPFSGANVLTF,TGTGCCAGCGCCCGGTTCCGGGACACACCTTTCTCTGGGGCCAACGTCCTGACTTTC,.,TRBV6-4,.,TRBJ2-6
CASSFGTLNTEAFF,TGTGCCAGTTCCTTCGGGACATTGAACACTGAAGCTTTCTTT,.,TRBV19,.,TRBJ1-1
CASSPQGQGDSYEQYF,TGTGCCAGCTCACCTCAGGGACAGGGGGACTCCTACGAGCAGTACTTC,few,TRBV18,TRBD1,TRBJ2-7
CASSFGATGNTIYF,TGTGCCAGCAGTTTTGGGGCGACAGGAAACACCATATATTTT,.,TRBV28,.,TRBJ1-3
CASSSQTSGSIEQFF,TGTGCCAGCAGCTCCCAGACTAGCGGGAGTATTGAGCAGTTCTTC,once,TRBV5-4,TRBD2,TRBJ2-1
CASSETGGYEQYF,TGCGCCAGCAGTGAGACAGGGGGCTACGAGCAGTACTTC,.,TRBV10-1,TRBD1,TRBJ2-7
CATSRFPGTGRMETQYF,TGTGCCACCAGCAGATTTCCCGGGACAGGGAGGATGGAGACCCAGTACTTC,.,TRBV15,TRBD1,TRBJ2-5
CASTTRLSSTEAFF,TGCGCCAGCACTACACGGCTCAGTAGTACTGAAGCTTTCTTT,.,TRBV10-2,.,TRBJ1-1
CASSPSGLKDSYEQYF,TGTGCCAGCAGTCCCTCGGGACTTAAGGACTCCTACGAGCAGTACTTC,once,TRBV28,.,TRBJ2-7
CASSLKITGELNTIYF,TGTGCCAGCAGTTTAAAGATCACAGGGGAACTAAACACCATATATTTT,few,TRBV28,TRBD1,TRBJ1-3
CASSESSGSPYEQYF,TGCGCCAGCAGTGAGTCGAGCGGTTCCCCCTACGAGCAGTACTTC,.,TRBV10-1,.,TRBJ2-7
CASSYRGGGANVLTF,TGTGCCAGCAGTTACAGGGGAGGTGGGGCCAACGTCCTGACTTTC,.,TRBV28,.,TRBJ2-6
CASSYRGYEQYF,TGTGCCAGCAGCTATAGAGGCTACGAGCAGTACTTC,.,TRBV28,.,TRBJ2-7
CASSESSAGPRNQPQHF,TGTGCCAGCAGTGAGTCGTCGGCAGGGCCTCGCAATCAGCCCCAGCATTTT,.,TRBV6-1,.,TRBJ1-5
CASSGQDRVLHF,TGTGCCAGCTCAGGACAGGATAGGGTCCTCCACTTT,.,TRBV30,TRBD1,TRBJ1-6
CASSPGTDGYTF,TGTGCCAGCTCACCGGGGACGGATGGCTACACCTTC,.,TRBV18,.,TRBJ1-2
CASSRLVDEDVRVTGELFF,TGTGCCAGCAGCCGCCTCGTGGACGAGGATGTCAGGGTCACCGGGGAGCTGTTTTTT,.,TRBV7-7,.,TRBJ2-2
CASSPTGYGYTF,TGTGCCAGCAGTCCGACAGGCTATGGCTACACCTTC,.,TRBV28,.,TRBJ1-2
CATQGSTNEKLFF,TGTGCCACCCAGGGCTCGACTAATGAAAAACTGTTTTTT,.,TRBV28,.,TRBJ1-4
CASSLKDSLRQPQHF,TGTGCCAGCAGCTTAAAGGACAGCCTCAGGCAGCCCCAGCATTTT,.,TRBV7-8,.,TRBJ1-5
CASSPPTDVLAKNIQYF,TGTGCCAGCAGTCCCCCGACGGATGTGTTAGCCAAAAACATTCAGTACTTC,.,TRBV27,.,TRBJ2-4
CASSLDLDHSYEQYF,TGTGCCAGCAGCTTAGATCTGGATCACTCCTACGAGCAGTACTTC,once,TRBV7-2,.,TRBJ2-7
CASSSLTSGSYEQYF,TGTGCCAGCAGCTCCCTCACTAGCGGGAGTTACGAGCAGTACTTC,.,TRBV5-8,TRBD2,TRBJ2-7
CASSPLDRDLEGNQPQHF,TGTGCCAGCAGCCCCCTCGACAGGGATTTAGAGGGCAATCAGCCCCAGCATTTT,.,TRBV4-2,TRBD1,TRBJ1-5
CASSLVFSTDTQYF,TGTGCCAGCAGTTTGGTTTTTAGCACAGATACGCAGTATTTT,.,TRBV28,.,TRBJ2-3